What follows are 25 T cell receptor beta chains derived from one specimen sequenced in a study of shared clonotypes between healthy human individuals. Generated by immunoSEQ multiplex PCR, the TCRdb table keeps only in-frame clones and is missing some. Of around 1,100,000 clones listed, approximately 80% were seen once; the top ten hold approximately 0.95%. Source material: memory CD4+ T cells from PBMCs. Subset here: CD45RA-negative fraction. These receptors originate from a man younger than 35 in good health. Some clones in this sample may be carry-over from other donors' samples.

The chain's CDR3 is CASSGRASGYDTIYF. CDR3 coding DNA: TGTGCCAGCAGTGGGAGGGCTAGTGGTTATGACACCATATATTTT. The V call is TRBV7-2, the J call TRBJ1-3; no firm D call. The V end was cut by 6 bases, the J end by 8 bases, with 20 bases between. The CDR3 covers 15 residues. From germline, CDR1 is SGHTA and CDR2 FQGNSA.

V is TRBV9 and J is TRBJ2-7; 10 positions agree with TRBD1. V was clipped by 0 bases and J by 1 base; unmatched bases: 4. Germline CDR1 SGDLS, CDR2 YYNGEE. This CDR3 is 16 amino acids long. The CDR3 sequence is CASSVGGQGISYEQYF. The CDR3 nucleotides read TGTGCCAGCAGCGTAGGGGGACAGGGGATTTCCTACGAGCAGTACTTC.

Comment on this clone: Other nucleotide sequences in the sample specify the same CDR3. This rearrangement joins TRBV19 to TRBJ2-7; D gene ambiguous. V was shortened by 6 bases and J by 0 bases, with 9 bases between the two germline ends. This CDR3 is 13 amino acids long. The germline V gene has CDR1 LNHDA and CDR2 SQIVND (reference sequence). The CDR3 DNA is TGTGCCAGTAGCCTTGAGAGCTCCTACGAGCAGTACTTC. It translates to CASSLESSYEQYF.

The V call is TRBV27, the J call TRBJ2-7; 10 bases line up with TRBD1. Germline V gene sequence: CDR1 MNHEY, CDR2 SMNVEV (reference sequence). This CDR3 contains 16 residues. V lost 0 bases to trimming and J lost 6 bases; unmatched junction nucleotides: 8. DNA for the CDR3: TGTGCCAGCAGTTTATCGGGGGACAGGGGAAGCTCCGAGCAGTACTTC. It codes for CASSLSGDRGSSEQYF.

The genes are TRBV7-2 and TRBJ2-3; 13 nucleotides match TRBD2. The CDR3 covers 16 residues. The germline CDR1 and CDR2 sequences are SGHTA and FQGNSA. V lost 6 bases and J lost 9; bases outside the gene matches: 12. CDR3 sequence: CASSDGTSGARWTQYF. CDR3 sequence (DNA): TGTGCCAGCAGTGATGGGACTAGCGGGGCCCGTTGGACGCAGTATTTT. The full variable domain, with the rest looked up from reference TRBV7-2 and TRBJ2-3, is GAGVSQSPSNKVTEKGKDVELRCDPISGHTALYWYRQSLGQGLEFLIYFQGNSAPDKSGLPSDRFSAERTGGSVSTLTIQRTQQEDSAVYLCASSDGTSGARWTQYFGPGTRLTVL.

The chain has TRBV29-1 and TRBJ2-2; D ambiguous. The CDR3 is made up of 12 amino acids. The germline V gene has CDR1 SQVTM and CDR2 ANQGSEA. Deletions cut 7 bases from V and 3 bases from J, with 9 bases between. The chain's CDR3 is CSAAPHTGELFF. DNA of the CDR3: TGCAGCGCCGCCCCTCACACCGGGGAGCTGTTTTTT.

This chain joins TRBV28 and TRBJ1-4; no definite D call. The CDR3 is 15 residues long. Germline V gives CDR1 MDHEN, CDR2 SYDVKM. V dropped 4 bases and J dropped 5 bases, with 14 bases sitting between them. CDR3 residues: CASSSRPGPNEKLFF. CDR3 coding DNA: TGTGCCAGCAGTTCCCGGCCGGGTCCGAATGAAAAACTGTTTTTT.

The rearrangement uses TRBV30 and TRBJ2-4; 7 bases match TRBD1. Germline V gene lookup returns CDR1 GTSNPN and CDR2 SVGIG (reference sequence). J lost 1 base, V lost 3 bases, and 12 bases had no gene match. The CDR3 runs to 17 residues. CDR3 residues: CAWRAQRGPWAKNIQYF. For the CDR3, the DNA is TGTGCCTGGAGAGCCCAAAGGGGGCCATGGGCCAAAAACATTCAGTACTTC.

CDR3 sequence (DNA): TGTGCCAGCAGCCAACAACAGGGGACCTACGAGCAGTACTTC. Translating gives CASSQQQGTYEQYF. The chain uses TRBV14 and TRBJ2-7; 7 bases line up with TRBD1. V gave up 2 bases and J gave up 2 bases; unmatched junction bases: 3. This CDR3 has 14 residues. Germline lookup yields CDR1 SGHDN and CDR2 FVKESK.

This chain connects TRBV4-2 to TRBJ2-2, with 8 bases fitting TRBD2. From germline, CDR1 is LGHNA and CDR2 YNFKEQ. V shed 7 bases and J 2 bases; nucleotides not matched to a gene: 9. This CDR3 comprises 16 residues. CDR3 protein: CASTQRSGSNTGELFF. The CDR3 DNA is TGTGCCAGCACGCAGAGAAGCGGGAGTAACACCGGGGAGCTGTTTTTT.

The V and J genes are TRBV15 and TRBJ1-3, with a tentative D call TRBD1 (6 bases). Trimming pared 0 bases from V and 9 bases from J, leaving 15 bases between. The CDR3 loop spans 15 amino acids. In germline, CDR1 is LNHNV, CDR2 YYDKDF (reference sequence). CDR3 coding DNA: TGTGCCACCAGCAGAGATCCCGGGGGCCATAGCACCATATATTTT. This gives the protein CATSRDPGGHSTIYF.

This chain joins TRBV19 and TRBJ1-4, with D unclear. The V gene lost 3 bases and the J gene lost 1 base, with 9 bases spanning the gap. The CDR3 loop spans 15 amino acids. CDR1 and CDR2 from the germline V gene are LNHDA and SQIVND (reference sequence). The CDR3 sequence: CASSIHRGTNEKLFF. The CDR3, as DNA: TGTGCCAGTAGTATCCATCGGGGAACTAATGAAAAACTGTTTTTT.

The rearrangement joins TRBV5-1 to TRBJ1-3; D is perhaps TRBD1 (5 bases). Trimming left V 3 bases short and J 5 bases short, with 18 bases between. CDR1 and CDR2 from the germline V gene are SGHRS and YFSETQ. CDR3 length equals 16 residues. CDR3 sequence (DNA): TGCGCCAGCAGCTCCCATTCTACAGGAGTCAGAAACACCATATATTTT. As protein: CASSSHSTGVRNTIYF.

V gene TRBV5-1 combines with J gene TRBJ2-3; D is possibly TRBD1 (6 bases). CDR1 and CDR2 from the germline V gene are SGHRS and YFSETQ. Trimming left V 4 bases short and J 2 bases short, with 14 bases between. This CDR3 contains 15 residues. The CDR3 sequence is CASSAGWTDTDTQYF. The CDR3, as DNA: TGCGCCAGCAGCGCCGGGTGGACAGACACAGATACGCAGTATTTT.

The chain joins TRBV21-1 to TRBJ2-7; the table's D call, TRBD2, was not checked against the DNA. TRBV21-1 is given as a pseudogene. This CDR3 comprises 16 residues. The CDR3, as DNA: TGTGCCAGCAGTCTCCCCATTGCGGGAGGGCCAGGTGAGCAGTACTTC. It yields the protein CASSLPIAGGPGEQYF.

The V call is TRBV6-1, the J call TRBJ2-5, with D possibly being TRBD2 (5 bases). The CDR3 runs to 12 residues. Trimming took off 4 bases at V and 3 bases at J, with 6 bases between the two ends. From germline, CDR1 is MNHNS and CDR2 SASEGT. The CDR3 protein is CASSVAKETQYF. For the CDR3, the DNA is TGTGCCAGCAGTGTAGCGAAAGAGACCCAGTACTTC.

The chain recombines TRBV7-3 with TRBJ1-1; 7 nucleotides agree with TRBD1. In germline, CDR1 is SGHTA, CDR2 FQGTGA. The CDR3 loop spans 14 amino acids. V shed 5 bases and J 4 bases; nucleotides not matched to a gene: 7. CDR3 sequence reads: CASSPSTGSTEAFF. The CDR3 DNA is TGTGCCAGCAGCCCCTCGACAGGGTCCACTGAAGCTTTCTTT.

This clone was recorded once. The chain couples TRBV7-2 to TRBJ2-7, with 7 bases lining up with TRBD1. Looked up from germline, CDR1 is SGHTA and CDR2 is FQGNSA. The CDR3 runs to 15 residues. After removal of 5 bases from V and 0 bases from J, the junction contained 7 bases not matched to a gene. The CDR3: CASSPGQAFSYEQYF. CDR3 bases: TGTGCCAGCAGCCCCGGACAGGCCTTCTCCTACGAGCAGTACTTC.

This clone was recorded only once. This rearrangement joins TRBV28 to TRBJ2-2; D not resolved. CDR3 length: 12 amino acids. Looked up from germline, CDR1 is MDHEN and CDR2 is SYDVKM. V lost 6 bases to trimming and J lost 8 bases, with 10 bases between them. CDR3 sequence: CASRPSRGELFF. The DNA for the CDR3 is TGTGCCAGCAGACCCTCAAGGGGGGAGCTGTTTTTT.

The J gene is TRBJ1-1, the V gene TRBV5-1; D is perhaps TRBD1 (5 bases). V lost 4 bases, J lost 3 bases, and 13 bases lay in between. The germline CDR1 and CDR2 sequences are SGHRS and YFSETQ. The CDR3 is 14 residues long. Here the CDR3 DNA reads TGCGCCAGCAGCGGGGGGAGGCAGGACACTGAAGCTTTCTTT. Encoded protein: CASSGGRQDTEAFF.

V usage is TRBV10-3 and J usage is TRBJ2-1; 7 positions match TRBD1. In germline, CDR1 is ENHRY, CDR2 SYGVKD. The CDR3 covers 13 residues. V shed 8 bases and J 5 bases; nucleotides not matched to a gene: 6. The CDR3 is CAILGTVNNEQFF. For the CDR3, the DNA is TGTGCCATCCTCGGGACAGTTAACAATGAGCAGTTCTTC.

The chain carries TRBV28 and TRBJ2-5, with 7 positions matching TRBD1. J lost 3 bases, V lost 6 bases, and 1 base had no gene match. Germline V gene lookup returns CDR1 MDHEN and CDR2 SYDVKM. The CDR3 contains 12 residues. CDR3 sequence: CASRTGKETQYF. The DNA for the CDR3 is TGTGCCAGCAGGACAGGGAAAGAGACCCAGTACTTC.

CDR3 DNA: TGTGCCAGCAGTGAAGTTAGAGATACGCAGTATTTT. Translation: CASSEVRDTQYF. This rearrangement joins TRBV2 to TRBJ2-3; D remains unclear. Trimming took 1 base from V and 5 from J, leaving 4 bases between them. Germline V gene lookup returns CDR1 SNHLY and CDR2 FYNNEI. This CDR3 comprises 12 residues.

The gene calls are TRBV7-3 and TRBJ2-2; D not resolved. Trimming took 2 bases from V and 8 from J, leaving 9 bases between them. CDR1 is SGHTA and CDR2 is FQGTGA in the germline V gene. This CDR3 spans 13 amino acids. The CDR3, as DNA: TGTGCCAGCAGCTTATCAGCTCCAGGGGAGCTGTTTTTT. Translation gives CASSLSAPGELFF.

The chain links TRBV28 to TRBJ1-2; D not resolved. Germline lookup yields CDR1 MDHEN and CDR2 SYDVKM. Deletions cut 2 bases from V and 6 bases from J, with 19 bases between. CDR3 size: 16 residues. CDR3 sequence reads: CASSLGGMRVYHGYTF. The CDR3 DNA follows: TGTGCCAGCAGTTTAGGAGGGATGAGGGTTTACCATGGCTACACCTTC.